This T cell receptor (beta chain) derives from a study of OX40 agonist ivuxolimab in advanced cancers. For the wider study: Ivuxolimab was an agonistic, fully human IgG2 monoclonal antibody directed against OX40 (CD134), a costimulatory receptor. Intravenous ivuxolimab was administered to patients every 2 weeks at six dose levels: 0.01, 0.1, 0.3, 1.5, 3 and 10 mg/kg. Of the roughly 53 patients in dose escalation, about 20 had hepatocellular carcinoma, roughly 15 had melanoma, 9 had renal cell carcinoma and 9 had head and neck cancer. The dose-escalation cohort was about 87% male with a mean age of roughly 62 years, ranging from about 23 to 85. Prior anti-PD-1, anti-PD-L1 or anti-CTLA-4 therapy was permitted, and checkpoint inhibitors had been received by about two fifths of dose-escalation patients. Partial responses occurred in three dose-escalation patients, of whom one had hepatocellular carcinoma and two had cutaneous melanoma. Peripheral TCRbeta sequencing aimed to test whether ivuxolimab altered TCR sequence diversity and caused clonal T-cell expansion. The paper covers the monotherapy dose-escalation part of the phase I ivuxolimab trial, which included N of about 50 patients.

Genomic DNA was isolated from the sorted cells so that the TCRbeta CDR3 region could be sequenced. The immunoSEQ Assay was used to sequence the TCRbeta CDR3 regions. The immuneACCESS repertoire file appears here via TCRdb, limited to in-frame rearrangements. These files lack a portion of the clones; in checked studies, under half of the deficit traces to unresolved V genes, and the cause of the others is not known. The sample profile shows roughly 51,000 clones; 88% of them were found once. The top ten constitute over 0.5% of the sample. Comment on this clone: Its target antigen remains unknown. Base qualities are not recorded, but no much larger clone differs from it by a single base.

Patients with a history of autoimmune disease or receiving systemic immunosuppression were excluded from the trial. In every dose cohort, peripheral blood was drawn for TCR sequencing at baseline, cycle 4 day 1, and cycle 7 day 1. The samples were taken from a phase I, first-in-human, multicenter, open-label dose-escalation trial of ivuxolimab. Adults with locally advanced or metastatic head and neck squamous cell, hepatocellular, melanoma or renal cell carcinoma were enrolled in the trial. Before TCR sequencing, CD4+ T cells and CD8+ T cells from peripheral blood were sorted into separate populations. General findings and caveats noted by the study authors: Partial responders in the 0.1-3.0 mg/kg groups had among the lowest normalized peripheral clonal expansion, especially among CD8+ T cells. Low levels of normalized T-cell clonal expansion were also seen in some nonresponding patients. After ivuxolimab, more expanded clones were found on average in CD8+ T cells than in CD4+ T cells. Antigen specificity was not determined for the clonally expanded peripheral T cells. At doses from 0.1 to 3.0 mg/kg, clonal expansion was seen in both CD4+ and CD8+ blood T cells between baseline and week 6.

The V end loses 0 bases and the J end loses 2 bases, and a stretch of 7 bases separates them. For CDR1 and CDR2, the germline V gene lists MGHRA and YSYEKL. From the cysteine through the phenylalanine, the CDR3 covers 14 amino acids. The kept DNA is CDR3 alone, 42 bases in frame from the first base. This receptor chain uses TRBV4-1 and TRBJ1-2; TRBD1 is possibly the D segment (5 matching bases). The receptor's source is an adult with an advanced solid tumor such as melanoma, head and neck, liver or kidney cancer. The source was CD4+ or CD8+ T cells sorted from blood, collected in a trial of the OX40 agonist ivuxolimab. In nucleotide form, the sequence is TGCGCCAGCAGCCAAGACAGGGTGAACTATGGCTACACCTTC. This codes for CASSQDRVNYGYTF.